What follows are 7 T cell receptor beta chains derived from one specimen sequenced in a study of patients and donors after allogeneic stem cell transplantation. MiXCR was run by TCRdb on the RT-PCR reads, yielding one entry per CDR3 protein. Of 70,000 to 85,000 distinct CDR3 sequences listed, around 27% are singletons. The sample comprised blood, either unsorted or a sorted T cell fraction (not recorded which). The receptors derive from a human donor who was either an allogeneic HSCT recipient or a stem cell or donor lymphocyte infusion donor (not recorded which). It is not recorded whose cells these are; they may come from a transplant donor.

CDR3 DNA sequence: TGTGCCAGCAGCTGGATGGTGTTTTTT. This codes for CASSWMVFF. V is TRBV7-9 and J is TRBJ2-2; D uncertain. V lost 4 bases, J lost 15 bases, and 6 bases lay in between. Germline CDR1 is SEHNR and CDR2 is FQNEAQ (reference sequence). The CDR3 consists of 9 residues. Full variable domain (missing parts from reference TRBV7-9 and TRBJ2-2): DTGVSQNPRHKITKRGQNVTFRCDPISEHNRLYWYRQTLGQGPEFLTYFQNEAQLEKSRLLSDRFSAERPKGSFSTLEIQRTEQGDSAMYLCASSWMVFFGEGSRLTVL.

The chain combines TRBV12-3 or TRBV12-4 with TRBJ2-2; tentatively, D is TRBD1 (6 bases). This CDR3 region has 15 residues. Trimming took off 6 bases at V and 3 bases at J, with 14 bases between the two ends. This chain's CDR3 is CASRPTGYDTGELFF. DNA of the CDR3: TGTGCCAGCAGACCCACAGGGTACGACACCGGGGAGCTGTTTTTT.

There are a few counts of this clonotype. The rearrangement joins TRBV27 to TRBJ1-4; no clear D gene. Looked up from germline, CDR1 is MNHEY and CDR2 is SMNVEV (reference sequence). V lost 5 bases and J lost 0, with 16 bases in between. This CDR3 is 17 amino acids long. CDR3 sequence reads: CASSPRGKVATNEKLFF. The DNA of the CDR3 is TGTGCCAGCAGTCCCCGAGGAAAAGTTGCAACTAATGAAAAACTGTTTTTT.

V is TRBV6-6 and J is TRBJ2-5; 8 bases line up with TRBD2. Per the germline V gene, CDR1 is MNHNY and CDR2 is SVGAGI (reference sequence). The CDR3 sequence is 13 residues long. Germline trimming cut 5 bases from V and 1 base from J; bases unmatched to any gene: 0. The DNA for the CDR3 is TGTGCCAGCAGTGGGACTAGCCAAGAGACCCAGTACTTC. This encodes CASSGTSQETQYF.

This clonotype was counted ten times or more. CDR3 in amino acids: CASSPDRADGYTF. In DNA, the CDR3 is TGCGCCAGCAGTCCTGACAGGGCGGATGGCTACACCTTC. The chain combines TRBV5-1 with TRBJ1-2, with TRBD1 matching over 7 bases. This CDR3 is 13 amino acids long. Germline assignment: CDR1 SGHRS and CDR2 YFSETQ. V gave up 5 bases and J gave up 6 bases; unmatched junction bases: 7.

This clonotype was counted only a few times. The V call is TRBV4-3, the J call TRBJ1-5; TRBD1 agrees at 7 bases. Unmatched junction bases numbered 2, after V lost 3 bases and J lost 3 bases. Germline V gene lookup returns CDR1 LGHNA and CDR2 YSLEER. This CDR3 spans 14 amino acids. The CDR3 reads CASSQTGYNQPQHF. The CDR3 bases are TGCGCCAGCAGCCAGACAGGGTACAATCAGCCCCAGCATTTT.

The sample holds a few counts of this clonotype. This chain joins TRBV7-9 and TRBJ1-1, with unresolved D. This CDR3 has 13 amino acids. The V gene lost 3 bases and the J gene lost 1 base, with 6 bases spanning the gap. In germline, CDR1 is SEHNR, CDR2 FQNEAQ (reference sequence). The CDR3 region has the DNA TGTGCCAGCAGCTTCTGGGGGAACACTGAAGCTTTCTTT. Its translation is CASSFWGNTEAFF.